One sample yielded the 16 T cell receptor beta chains listed below, sequenced in a study of cytomegalovirus exposure and HLA in healthy donors. Both 60 Vbeta primers and 13 Jbeta primers went into the PCR. Here immunoSEQ multiplex PCR was the method, and the copy in TCRdb shows in-frame clones only, minus some. The table lists roughly 190,000 clones, 80% to 85% of them singletons. Material: PBMCs. These TCRs come from a young woman in good health and CMV-seronegative.

About this clone itself: The same CDR3 is also encoded by other DNA sequences in this sample. The V gene is TRBV19, the J gene TRBJ2-7; no firm D call. Trimming stripped 8 bases from V and 0 bases from J, with 11 bases between. The CDR3 spans 13 residues. The V gene's germline CDR1 is LNHDA and CDR2 SQIVND (reference sequence). The CDR3 DNA is TGTGCCAGTTCCCCAGGTAGCTCCTACGAGCAGTACTTC. It translates to CASSPGSSYEQYF.

The chain employs TRBV2 and TRBJ2-7; perhaps TRBD1 as D (6 bases). CDR1 SNHLY and CDR2 FYNNEI come from the germline V gene. The ends were cut back, 3 bases at V and 7 bases at J, with 13 bases in the middle. The CDR3 spans 13 residues. The CDR3 bases are TGTGCCAGCAGTGATTGGACAGCCCAGGAGCAGTACTTC. This encodes CASSDWTAQEQYF. Together with reference TRBV2 and TRBJ2-7, the CDR3 gives the full variable domain: EPEVTQTPSHQVTQMGQEVILRCVPISNHLYFYWYRQILGQKVEFLVSFYNNEISEKSEIFDDQFSVERPDGSNFTLKIRSTKLEDSAMYFCASSDWTAQEQYFGPGTRLTVT.

The chain recombines TRBV4-2 with TRBJ2-7; the D gene is possibly TRBD1 (6 bases). This CDR3 region has 16 residues. V was clipped by 1 base and J by 0 bases, with 13 bases between them. From germline, CDR1 is LGHNA and CDR2 YNFKEQ. The CDR3 DNA is TGTGCCAGCAGCCAAGTCACGACAGGACTCTCCTACGAGCAGTACTTC. Translating it yields CASSQVTTGLSYEQYF.

The V call is TRBV15, the J call TRBJ2-7; the match to TRBD1 covers 8 bases. Per the germline V gene, CDR1 is LNHNV and CDR2 is YYDKDF (reference sequence). The CDR3 spans 19 residues. Losses at the gene ends were 2 bases for V and 4 bases for J; bases not matched to a gene: 19. The CDR3 loop is CATSRLLSPRGQAGYEQYF. The CDR3 DNA is TGTGCCACCAGCAGACTGCTCTCACCGCGGGGACAGGCGGGGTACGAGCAGTACTTC.

The chain uses TRBV9 and TRBJ2-1; no clear D gene. In germline, CDR1 is SGDLS, CDR2 YYNGEE. CDR3 length equals 16 residues. Trimming took off 1 base at V and 2 bases at J, with 13 bases between the two ends. Here the CDR3 reads CASSVYPEFPYNEQFF. CDR3 sequence (DNA): TGTGCCAGCAGCGTATATCCGGAGTTTCCCTACAATGAGCAGTTCTTC. The variable domain in full, completed from reference TRBV9 and TRBJ2-1, reads DSGVTQTPKHLITATGQRVTLRCSPRSGDLSVYWYQQSLDQGLQFLIQYYNGEERAKGNILERFSAQQFPDLHSELNLSSLELGDSALYFCASSVYPEFPYNEQFFGPGTRLTVL.

This sequence joins TRBV9 and TRBJ1-5; possible D gene TRBD1, 5 bases. This CDR3 spans 13 amino acids. The V and J ends lost 4 bases and 5 bases respectively, with 10 bases between them. CDR1 SGDLS and CDR2 YYNGEE come from the germline V gene. The CDR3 here is CASSRGDDQPQHF. The CDR3 nucleotides read TGTGCCAGCAGCAGGGGTGACGATCAGCCCCAGCATTTT.

The chain is built from TRBV5-3 and TRBJ2-2, with D possibly TRBD2 on 5 matching bases. TRBV5-3 is assigned to the ORF class and has an uncertain function. V was cut by 6 bases and J by 4 bases, with 13 bases left in between. The CDR3 totals 14 residues. The CDR3 sequence: CARNGLEGTGELFF. The CDR3 coding sequence is TGTGCCAGAAATGGGCTAGAGGGCACCGGGGAGCTGTTTTTT.

The J gene is TRBJ2-7, the V gene TRBV28; maybe TRBD2 (6 bases). The CDR3 spans 14 residues. Looked up from germline, CDR1 is MDHEN and CDR2 is SYDVKM. The V end lost 7 bases, the J end lost 0 bases, and 13 bases lay between the germline ends. The CDR3 bases are TGTGCCAGCACGATGGGGGGACCCTCCTACGAGCAGTACTTC. It specifies CASTMGGPSYEQYF.

The V gene is TRBV30, the J gene TRBJ1-3; 7 bases line up with TRBD1. Germline CDR1 reads GTSNPN; CDR2 reads SVGIG (reference sequence). Trimming took 5 bases from V and 4 from J; bases not matched to a gene: 2. The CDR3 is 12 amino acids. Written as DNA, the CDR3 is TGTGCCTGGGACAGGGAGGGAAACACCATATATTTT. It yields the protein CAWDREGNTIYF.

The chain combines TRBV27 with TRBJ1-4; D is ambiguous. Germline lookup yields CDR1 MNHEY and CDR2 SMNVEV (reference sequence). V was shortened by 7 bases and J by 0 bases, with 6 bases between the two germline ends. The length of the CDR3 is 13 residues. The CDR3 bases are TGTGCCAGCACAAGCTCAACTAATGAAAAACTGTTTTTT. It codes for CASTSSTNEKLFF. Based on the CDR3 plus reference TRBV27 and TRBJ1-4, the full variable domain is EAQVTQNPRYLITVTGKKLTVTCSQNMNHEYMSWYRQDPGLGLRQIYYSMNVEVTDKGDVPEGYKVSRKEKRNFPLILESPSPNQTSLYFCASTSSTNEKLFFGSGTQLSVL.

CDR3 nucleotide sequence: TGTGCCAGCGGAATTACAGCTAATGAAAAACTGTTTTTT. It specifies CASGITANEKLFF. V and J are TRBV2 and TRBJ1-4; D unresolved. The CDR3 loop spans 13 amino acids. V shed 8 bases and J shed 3 bases, with 10 bases lying between them. From germline, CDR1 is SNHLY and CDR2 FYNNEI.

The chain uses TRBV7-9 and TRBJ2-1, with 13 bases lining up with TRBD2. Germline CDR1 SEHNR, CDR2 FQNEAQ (reference sequence). This CDR3 comprises 15 residues. Trimming at V came to 5 bases and at J to 5 bases, leaving 3 bases not matched to a gene. This chain's CDR3 is CASSRLAGGHNEQFF. The DNA of the CDR3 is TGTGCCAGCAGCCGACTAGCGGGAGGCCACAATGAGCAGTTCTTC. The full variable domain, completed using reference TRBV7-9 and TRBJ2-1, is DTGVSQNPRHKITKRGQNVTFRCDPISEHNRLYWYRQTLGQGPEFLTYFQNEAQLEKSRLLSDRFSAERPKGSFSTLEIQRTEQGDSAMYLCASSRLAGGHNEQFFGPGTRLTVL.

CDR3 nucleotides: TGTGCCAGCTACTTGGCAGGGGGCTCACCTGAGCAGTTCTTC. It is translated as CASYLAGGSPEQFF. The V gene is TRBV2, the J gene TRBJ2-1; TRBD1 matches at 8 bases. J was trimmed by 9 bases and V by 8 bases; bases with no gene match: 12. CDR3 length: 14 amino acids. Germline lookup yields CDR1 SNHLY and CDR2 FYNNEI.

This chain joins TRBV27 and TRBJ1-6; 8 positions agree with TRBD1. The CDR3 runs to 15 residues. Unmatched junction bases numbered 7, after V lost 5 bases and J lost 7 bases. The germline gives CDR1 MNHEY, CDR2 SMNVEV (reference sequence). CDR3 loop: CASSPTGGTNSPLHF. The CDR3 DNA reads TGTGCCAGCAGTCCTACAGGGGGTACGAATTCACCCCTCCACTTT.

The V and J genes are TRBV6-5 and TRBJ1-2; no reliable D call. Germline assignment: CDR1 MNHEY and CDR2 SVGAGI. V shed 0 bases and J shed 1 base, with 6 bases lying between them. The CDR3 spans 14 residues. The CDR3 DNA reads as TGTGCCAGCAGTTACTCGGGCCATAACTATGGCTACACCTTC. It encodes CASSYSGHNYGYTF.

This clone was seen only once. V usage is TRBV5-1 and J usage is TRBJ2-1, with TRBD2 matching over 9 bases. Germline lookup yields CDR1 SGHRS and CDR2 YFSETQ. Losses at the gene ends were 5 bases for V and 5 bases for J; bases not matched to a gene: 5. This CDR3 has 14 amino acids. The DNA for the CDR3 is TGCGCCAGCAGATTAGCGGGGGCGAACAATGAGCAGTTCTTC. Translating gives CASRLAGANNEQFF.